This T cell receptor (beta chain) comes out of a study of beta chain features in type 1 diabetes. Study-wide findings and caveats: Highly expressing activated T cells could be over-counted with a cDNA template.

There was one heparinised blood draw per donor, averaging about 116 mL. Points on this clone: Its specificity is not known.

The whole isolated RNA underwent reverse transcription, so sequencing captured expressed TCRB transcripts. Samples of naive, central memory and regulatory T cells yielded a mean of around 3.4 million reads. Measured with immunoSEQ multiplex PCR; TCRdb has only the in-frame clones, and not every one. The data hold 200,000 to 250,000 clones, with less than 35% observed a single time. The receptor comes from a man under 40 in good health. Sequenced sample: central memory CD4+ T cells from blood.

The CDR3 reads CASNREYEQYF. The CDR3 DNA sequence: TGTGCCAGCAACCGGGAGTACGAGCAGTACTTC. The gene calls are TRBV28 and TRBJ2-7; TRBD2 might be the D (6 bases). The CDR3 spans 11 residues. Germline CDR1 is MDHEN and CDR2 is SYDVKM. The V end was cut by 7 bases, the J end by 4 bases, with 8 bases between. The whole variable domain, remainder taken from reference TRBV28 and TRBJ2-7, is DVKVTQSSRYLVKRTGEKVFLECVQDMDHENMFWYRQDPGLGLRLIYFSYDVKMKEKGDIPEGYSVSREKKERFSLILESASTNQTSMYLCASNREYEQYFGPGTRLTVT.